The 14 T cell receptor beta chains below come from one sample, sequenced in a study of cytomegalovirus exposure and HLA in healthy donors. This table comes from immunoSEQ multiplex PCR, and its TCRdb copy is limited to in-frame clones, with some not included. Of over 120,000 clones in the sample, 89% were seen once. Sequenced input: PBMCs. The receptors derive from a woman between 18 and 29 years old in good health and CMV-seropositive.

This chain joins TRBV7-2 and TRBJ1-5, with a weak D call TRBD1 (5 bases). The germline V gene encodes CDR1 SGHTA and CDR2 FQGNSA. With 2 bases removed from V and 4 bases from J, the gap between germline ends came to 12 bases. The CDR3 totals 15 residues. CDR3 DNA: TGTGCCAGCAGCTTATTAGGAGGGGCAAATCAGCCCCAGCATTTT. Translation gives CASSLLGGANQPQHF. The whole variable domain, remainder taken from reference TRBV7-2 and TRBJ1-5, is GAGVSQSPSNKVTEKGKDVELRCDPISGHTALYWYRQSLGQGLEFLIYFQGNSAPDKSGLPSDRFSAERTGGSVSTLTIQRTQQEDSAVYLCASSLLGGANQPQHFGDGTRLSIL.

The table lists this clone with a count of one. The CDR3 loop is CAWSPNTDTQYF. CDR3 in DNA: TGTGCCTGGAGTCCTAACACAGATACGCAGTATTTT. The rearrangement uses TRBV30 and TRBJ2-3; D not certain. Germline V CDR1 and CDR2: GTSNPN, SVGIG (reference sequence). The V gene lost 2 bases and the J gene lost 2 bases, with 5 bases spanning the gap. The CDR3 is 12 amino acids.

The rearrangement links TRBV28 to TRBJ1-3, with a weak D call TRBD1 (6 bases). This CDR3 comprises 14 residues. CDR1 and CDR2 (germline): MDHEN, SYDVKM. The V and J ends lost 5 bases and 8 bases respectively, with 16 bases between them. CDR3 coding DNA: TGTGCCAGCAGTGGGACGGACCACAGGGACACCATATATTTT. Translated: CASSGTDHRDTIYF.

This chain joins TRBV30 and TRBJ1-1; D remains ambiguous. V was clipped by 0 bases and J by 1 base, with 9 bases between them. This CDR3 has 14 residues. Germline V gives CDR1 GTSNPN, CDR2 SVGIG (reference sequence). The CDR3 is CAWSVFGGNTEAFF. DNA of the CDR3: TGTGCCTGGAGTGTTTTTGGAGGGAACACTGAAGCTTTCTTT.

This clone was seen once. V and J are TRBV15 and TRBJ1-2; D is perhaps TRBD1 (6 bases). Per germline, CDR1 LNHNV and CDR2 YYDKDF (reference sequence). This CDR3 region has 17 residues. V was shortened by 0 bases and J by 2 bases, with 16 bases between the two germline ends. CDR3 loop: CATSRDITGRGNYGYTF. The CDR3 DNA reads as TGTGCCACCAGCAGAGATATAACAGGGCGGGGGAACTATGGCTACACCTTC.

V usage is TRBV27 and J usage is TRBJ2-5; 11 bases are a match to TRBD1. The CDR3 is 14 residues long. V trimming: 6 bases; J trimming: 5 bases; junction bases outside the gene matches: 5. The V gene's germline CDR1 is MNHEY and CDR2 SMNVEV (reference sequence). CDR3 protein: CASRGQGGRETQYF. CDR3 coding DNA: TGTGCCAGCAGGGGACAGGGGGGTCGCGAGACCCAGTACTTC.

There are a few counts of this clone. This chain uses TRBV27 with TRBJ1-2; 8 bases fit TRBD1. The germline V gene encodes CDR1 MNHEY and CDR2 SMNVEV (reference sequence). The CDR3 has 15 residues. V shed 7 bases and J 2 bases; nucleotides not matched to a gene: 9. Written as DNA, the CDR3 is TGTGCCAGCACAAGCCGACAGGGGCCAAACTATGGCTACACCTTC. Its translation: CASTSRQGPNYGYTF.

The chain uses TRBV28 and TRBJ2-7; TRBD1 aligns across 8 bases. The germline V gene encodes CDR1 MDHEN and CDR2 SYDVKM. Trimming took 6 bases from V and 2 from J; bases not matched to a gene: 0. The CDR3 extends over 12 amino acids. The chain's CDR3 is CASRDRAYEQYF. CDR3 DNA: TGTGCCAGCAGGGACAGGGCCTACGAGCAGTACTTC.

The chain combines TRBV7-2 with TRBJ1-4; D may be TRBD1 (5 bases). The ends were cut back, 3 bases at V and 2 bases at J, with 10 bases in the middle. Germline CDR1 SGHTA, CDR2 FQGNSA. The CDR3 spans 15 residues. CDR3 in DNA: TGTGCCAGCAGCTTCGGGGGGGTGACTAATGAAAAACTGTTTTTT. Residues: CASSFGGVTNEKLFF. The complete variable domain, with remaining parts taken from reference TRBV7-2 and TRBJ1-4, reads GAGVSQSPSNKVTEKGKDVELRCDPISGHTALYWYRQSLGQGLEFLIYFQGNSAPDKSGLPSDRFSAERTGGSVSTLTIQRTQQEDSAVYLCASSFGGVTNEKLFFGSGTQLSVL.

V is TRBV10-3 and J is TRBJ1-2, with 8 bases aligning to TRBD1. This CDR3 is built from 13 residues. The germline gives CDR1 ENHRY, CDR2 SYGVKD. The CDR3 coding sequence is TGTGCTCAAAGTACGGACAGGGACTCTGGCTACACCTTC. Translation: CAQSTDRDSGYTF.

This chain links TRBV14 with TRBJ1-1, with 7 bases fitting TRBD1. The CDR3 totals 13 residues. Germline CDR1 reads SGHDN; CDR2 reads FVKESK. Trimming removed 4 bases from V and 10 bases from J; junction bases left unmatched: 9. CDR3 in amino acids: CASSRTGDLGAFF. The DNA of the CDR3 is TGTGCCAGCAGCCGGACAGGAGATCTTGGAGCTTTCTTT.

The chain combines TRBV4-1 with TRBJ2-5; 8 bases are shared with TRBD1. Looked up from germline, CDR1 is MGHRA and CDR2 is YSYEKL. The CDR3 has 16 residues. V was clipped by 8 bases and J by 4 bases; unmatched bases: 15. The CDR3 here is CASGQGALEFGETQYF. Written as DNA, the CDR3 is TGCGCCAGCGGGCAGGGGGCGTTGGAATTCGGAGAGACCCAGTACTTC.

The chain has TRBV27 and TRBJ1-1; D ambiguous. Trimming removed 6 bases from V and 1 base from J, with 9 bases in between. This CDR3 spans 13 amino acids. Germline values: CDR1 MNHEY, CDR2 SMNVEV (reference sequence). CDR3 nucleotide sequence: TGTGCCAGCAGGAGGGCTTCGAACACTGAAGCTTTCTTT. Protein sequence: CASRRASNTEAFF.

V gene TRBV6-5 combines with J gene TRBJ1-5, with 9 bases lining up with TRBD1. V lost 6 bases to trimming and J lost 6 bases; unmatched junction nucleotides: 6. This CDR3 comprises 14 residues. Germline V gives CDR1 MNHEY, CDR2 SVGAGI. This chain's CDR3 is CASRGQGLGQPQHF. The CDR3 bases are TGTGCCAGCAGAGGACAGGGGTTGGGTCAGCCCCAGCATTTT.